These 2 T cell receptor beta chains were all obtained from the same sample, sequenced in a study of T cells expressing NK-cell markers. TCRdb reprocessed the 5' RACE reads, with one entry per CDR3 protein and no DNA. The sample has some 410,000 distinct CDR3 sequences. Sequenced: blood T cells: a sorted CD56 or NKG2C T cell subset, CD4+ or CD8+ T cells, or bulk PBMC T cells (not recorded which). All receptors come from a woman between 18 and 69 years old in good health.

The chain is built from TRBV6-1 and TRBJ1-1; checking the TCRdb D call of TRBD1 is not possible without DNA. Germline assignment: CDR1 MNHNS and CDR2 SASEGT. This CDR3 spans 12 amino acids. CDR3 in amino acids: CASSDWTGAAFF.

V is TRBV4-3 and J is TRBJ2-3; as DNA is missing, the TRBD1 call by TCRdb cannot be tested. The CDR3 has 14 residues. Germline V gene data show CDR1 as LGHNA and CDR2 as YSLEER. CDR3 sequence reads: CASGGTGVTDTQYF.